This T cell receptor beta chain was obtained from a study of T cells after yellow fever vaccination. This clonotype was recorded many times. Its antigen is not identified. Findings and limits, study-wide: The secondary T-cell response peaked on day 5, not day 15, but was weaker. Booster sampling recovered most clones from primary vaccination (around 96% CD4, over 75% CD8). Overlap between CD4 and CD8 compartments was detected for a small share of clonotypes.

V was pared by 2 bases and J by 4 bases, with 12 bases between. The CDR3 runs 15 residues. The germline CDR1 and CDR2 sequences are LNHDA and SQIVND (reference sequence). Conversion of TCR transcripts into cDNA relied on 5'RACE template switching, which added a universal primer site and UMIs. From the 5' RACE reads, TCRdb called clonotypes with MiXCR, one entry per CDR3 protein. This sample has some 560,000 distinct CDR3 sequences, with approximately 21% found just once. Sequencing used PBMCs, obtained 15 days after the yellow fever booster vaccination. This receptor was obtained from a man aged 25 to 40 who received the YFV17D yellow fever vaccine. This chain uses TRBV19 with TRBJ2-1, with D perhaps TRBD1 (6 bases). CDR3 loop: CASSIKRGFYNEQFF. The CDR3 DNA reads TGTGCCAGTAGTATAAAAAGGGGGTTTTACAATGAGCAGTTCTTC.